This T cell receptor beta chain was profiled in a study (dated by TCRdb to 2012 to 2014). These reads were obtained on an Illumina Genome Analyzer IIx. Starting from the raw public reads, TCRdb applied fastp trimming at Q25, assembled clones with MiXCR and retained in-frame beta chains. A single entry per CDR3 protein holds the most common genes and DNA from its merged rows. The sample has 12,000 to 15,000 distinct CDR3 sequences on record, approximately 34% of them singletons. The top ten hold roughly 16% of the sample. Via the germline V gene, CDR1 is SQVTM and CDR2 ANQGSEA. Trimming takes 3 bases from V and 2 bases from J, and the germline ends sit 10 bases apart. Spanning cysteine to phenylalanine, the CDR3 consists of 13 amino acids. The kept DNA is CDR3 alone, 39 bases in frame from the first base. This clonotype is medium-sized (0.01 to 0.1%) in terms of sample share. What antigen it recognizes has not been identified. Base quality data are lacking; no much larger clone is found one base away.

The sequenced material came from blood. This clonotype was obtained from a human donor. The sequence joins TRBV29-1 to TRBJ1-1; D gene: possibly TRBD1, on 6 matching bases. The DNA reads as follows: TGCAGCGTTGACCTGACAGGTAACACTGAAGCTTTCTTT. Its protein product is CSVDLTGNTEAFF.